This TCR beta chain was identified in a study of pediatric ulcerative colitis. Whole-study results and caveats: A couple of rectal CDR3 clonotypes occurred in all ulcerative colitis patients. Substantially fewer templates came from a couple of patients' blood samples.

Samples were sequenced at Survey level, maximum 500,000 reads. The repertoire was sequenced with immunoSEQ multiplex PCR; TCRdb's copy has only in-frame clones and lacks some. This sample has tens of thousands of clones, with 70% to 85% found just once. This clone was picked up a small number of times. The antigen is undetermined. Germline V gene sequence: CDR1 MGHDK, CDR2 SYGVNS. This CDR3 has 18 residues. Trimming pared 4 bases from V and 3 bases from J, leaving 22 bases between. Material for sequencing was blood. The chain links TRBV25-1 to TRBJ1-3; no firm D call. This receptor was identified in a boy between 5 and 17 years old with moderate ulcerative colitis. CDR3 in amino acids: CASSAGPEDGSGGNTIYF. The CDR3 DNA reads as TGTGCCAGCAGTGCCGGCCCAGAAGATGGATCGGGTGGAAACACCATATATTTT.